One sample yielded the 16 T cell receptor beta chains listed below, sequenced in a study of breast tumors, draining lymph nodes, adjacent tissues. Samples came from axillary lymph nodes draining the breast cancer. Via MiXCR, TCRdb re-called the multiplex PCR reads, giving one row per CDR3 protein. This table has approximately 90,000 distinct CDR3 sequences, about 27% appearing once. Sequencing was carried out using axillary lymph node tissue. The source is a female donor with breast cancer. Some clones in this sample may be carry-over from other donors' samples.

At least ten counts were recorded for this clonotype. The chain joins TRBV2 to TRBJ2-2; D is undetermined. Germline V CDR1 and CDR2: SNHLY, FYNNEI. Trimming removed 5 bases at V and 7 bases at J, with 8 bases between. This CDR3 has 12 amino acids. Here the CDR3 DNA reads TGTGCCAGCAGTTCGGACCTCGGGGAGCTGTTTTTT. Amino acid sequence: CASSSDLGELFF.

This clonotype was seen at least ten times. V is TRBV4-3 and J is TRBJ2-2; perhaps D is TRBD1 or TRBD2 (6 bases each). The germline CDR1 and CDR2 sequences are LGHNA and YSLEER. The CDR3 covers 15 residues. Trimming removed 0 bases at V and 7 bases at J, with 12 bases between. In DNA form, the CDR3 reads TGCGCCAGCAGCCAAGATAGGGGGGTTCTCGGGGAGCTGTTTTTT. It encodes CASSQDRGVLGELFF.

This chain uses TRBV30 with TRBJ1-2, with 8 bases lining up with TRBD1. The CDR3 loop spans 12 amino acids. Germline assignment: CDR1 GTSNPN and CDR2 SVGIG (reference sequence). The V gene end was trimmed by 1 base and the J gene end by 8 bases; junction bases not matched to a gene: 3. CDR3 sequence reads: CAWSGRGRGYTF. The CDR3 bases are TGTGCCTGGAGTGGCAGGGGGCGCGGCTACACCTTC.

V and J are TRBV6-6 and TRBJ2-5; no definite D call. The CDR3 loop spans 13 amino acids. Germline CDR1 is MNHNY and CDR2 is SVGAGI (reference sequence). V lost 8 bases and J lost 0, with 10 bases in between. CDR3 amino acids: CASGPSYQETQYF. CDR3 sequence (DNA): TGTGCCAGCGGGCCATCGTACCAAGAGACCCAGTACTTC.

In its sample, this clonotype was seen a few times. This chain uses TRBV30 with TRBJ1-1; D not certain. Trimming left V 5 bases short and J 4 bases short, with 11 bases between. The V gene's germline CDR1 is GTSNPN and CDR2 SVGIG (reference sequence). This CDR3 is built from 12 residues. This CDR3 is CAWEGLGTEAFF. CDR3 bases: TGTGCCTGGGAAGGGTTAGGCACTGAAGCTTTCTTT.

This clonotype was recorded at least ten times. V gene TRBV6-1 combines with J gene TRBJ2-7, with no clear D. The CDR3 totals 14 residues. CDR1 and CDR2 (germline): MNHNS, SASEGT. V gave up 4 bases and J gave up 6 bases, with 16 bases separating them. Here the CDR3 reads CASSAGDKLGEQYF. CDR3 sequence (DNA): TGTGCCAGCAGTGCCGGAGACAAGCTGGGCGAGCAGTACTTC.

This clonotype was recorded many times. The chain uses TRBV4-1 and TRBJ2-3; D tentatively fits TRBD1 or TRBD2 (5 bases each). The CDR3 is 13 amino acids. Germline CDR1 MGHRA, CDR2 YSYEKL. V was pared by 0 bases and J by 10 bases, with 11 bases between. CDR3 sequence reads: CASSQERQGPQYF. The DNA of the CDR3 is TGCGCCAGCAGCCAAGAACGCCAGGGACCGCAGTATTTT.

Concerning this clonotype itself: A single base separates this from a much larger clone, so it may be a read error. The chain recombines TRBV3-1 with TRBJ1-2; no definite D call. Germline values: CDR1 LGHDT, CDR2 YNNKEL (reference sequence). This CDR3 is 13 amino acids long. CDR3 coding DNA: TGTCCCAGCAGCCAAGCAGCTAACTATGGCTACACCTTC. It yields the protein CPSSQAANYGYTF.

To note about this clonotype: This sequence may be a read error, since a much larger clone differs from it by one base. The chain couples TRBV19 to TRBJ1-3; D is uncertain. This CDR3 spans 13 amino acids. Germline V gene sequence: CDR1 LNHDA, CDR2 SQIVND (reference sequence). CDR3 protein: CTSQPYSGDTIYF. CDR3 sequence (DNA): TGTACCAGCCAGCCGTACTCTGGAGACACCATATATTTT.

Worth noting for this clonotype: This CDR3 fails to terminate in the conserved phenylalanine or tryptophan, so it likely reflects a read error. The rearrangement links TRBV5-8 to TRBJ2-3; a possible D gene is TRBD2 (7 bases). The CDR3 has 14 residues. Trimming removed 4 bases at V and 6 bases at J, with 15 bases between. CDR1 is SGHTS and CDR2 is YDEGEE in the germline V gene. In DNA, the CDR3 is TGTGCCAGCAGCCTAGGGGGGGGGTCGGATACGCAGTATCTT. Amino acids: CASSLGGGSDTQYL.

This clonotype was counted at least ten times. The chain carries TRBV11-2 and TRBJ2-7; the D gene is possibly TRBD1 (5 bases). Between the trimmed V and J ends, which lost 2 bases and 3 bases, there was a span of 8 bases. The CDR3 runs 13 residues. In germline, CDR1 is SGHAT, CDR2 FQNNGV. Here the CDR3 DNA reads TGTGCCAGCAGCTTAAACAGGCACTACGAGCAGTACTTC. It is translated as CASSLNRHYEQYF.

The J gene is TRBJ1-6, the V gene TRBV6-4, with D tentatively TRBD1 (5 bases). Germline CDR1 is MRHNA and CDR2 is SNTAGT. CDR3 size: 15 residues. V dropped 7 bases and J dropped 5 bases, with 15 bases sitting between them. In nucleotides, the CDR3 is TGTGCCAGCACACCACTTCAGGGTCATAATTCACCCCTCCACTTT. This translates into CASTPLQGHNSPLHF.

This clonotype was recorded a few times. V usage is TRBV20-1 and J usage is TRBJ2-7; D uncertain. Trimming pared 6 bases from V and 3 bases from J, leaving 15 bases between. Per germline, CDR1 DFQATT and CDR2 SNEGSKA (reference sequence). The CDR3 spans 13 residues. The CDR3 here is CSAPPPPYYEQYF. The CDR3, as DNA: TGCAGTGCACCCCCCCCCCCTTACTACGAGCAGTACTTC.

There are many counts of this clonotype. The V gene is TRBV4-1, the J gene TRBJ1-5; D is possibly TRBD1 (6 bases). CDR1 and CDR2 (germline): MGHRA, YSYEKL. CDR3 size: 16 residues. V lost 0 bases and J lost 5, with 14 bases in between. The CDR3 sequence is CASSQDPGDHYQPQHF. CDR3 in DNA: TGCGCCAGCAGCCAAGATCCAGGGGATCATTATCAGCCCCAGCATTTT.

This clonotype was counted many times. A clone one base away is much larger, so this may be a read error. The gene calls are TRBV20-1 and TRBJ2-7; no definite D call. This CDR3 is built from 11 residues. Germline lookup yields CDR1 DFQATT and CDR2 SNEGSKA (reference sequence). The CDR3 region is CSANGRNEQSF. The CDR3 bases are TGCAGTGCTAACGGCCGAAACGAGCAGTCCTTC.

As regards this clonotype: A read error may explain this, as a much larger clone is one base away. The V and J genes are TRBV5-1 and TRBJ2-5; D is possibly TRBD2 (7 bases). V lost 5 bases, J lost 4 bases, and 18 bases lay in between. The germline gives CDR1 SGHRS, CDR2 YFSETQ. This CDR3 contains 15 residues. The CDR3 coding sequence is TGCGCCAGCAGGACGGGACGGGGGGCGGGAGAGACCCAGTACTTC. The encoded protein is CASRTGRGAGETQYF.